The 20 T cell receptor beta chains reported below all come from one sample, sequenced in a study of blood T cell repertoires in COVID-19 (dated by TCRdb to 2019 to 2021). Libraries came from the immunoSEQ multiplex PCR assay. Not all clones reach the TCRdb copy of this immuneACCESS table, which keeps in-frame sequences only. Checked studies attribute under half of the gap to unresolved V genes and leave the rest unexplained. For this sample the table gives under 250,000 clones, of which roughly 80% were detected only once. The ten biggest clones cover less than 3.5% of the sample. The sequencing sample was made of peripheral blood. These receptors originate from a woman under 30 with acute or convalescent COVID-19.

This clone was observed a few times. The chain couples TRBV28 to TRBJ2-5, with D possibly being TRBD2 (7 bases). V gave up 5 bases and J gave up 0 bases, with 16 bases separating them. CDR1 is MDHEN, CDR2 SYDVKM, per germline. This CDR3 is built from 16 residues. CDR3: CASSTPGGAYQETQYF. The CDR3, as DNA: TGTGCCAGCAGTACCCCGGGGGGCGCGTACCAAGAGACCCAGTACTTC.

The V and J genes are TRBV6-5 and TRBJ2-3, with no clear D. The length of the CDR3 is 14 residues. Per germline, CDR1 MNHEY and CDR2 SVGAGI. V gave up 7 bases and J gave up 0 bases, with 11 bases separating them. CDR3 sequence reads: CASNGGGSTDTQYF. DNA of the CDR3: TGTGCCAGCAACGGCGGTGGGAGCACAGATACGCAGTATTTT.

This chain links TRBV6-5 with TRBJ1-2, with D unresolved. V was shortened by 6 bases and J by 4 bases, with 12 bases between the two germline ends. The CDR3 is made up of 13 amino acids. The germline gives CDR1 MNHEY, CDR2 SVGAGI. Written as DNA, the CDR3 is TGTGCCAGCAGAGCGGACCGCTCCTATGGCTACACCTTC. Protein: CASRADRSYGYTF.

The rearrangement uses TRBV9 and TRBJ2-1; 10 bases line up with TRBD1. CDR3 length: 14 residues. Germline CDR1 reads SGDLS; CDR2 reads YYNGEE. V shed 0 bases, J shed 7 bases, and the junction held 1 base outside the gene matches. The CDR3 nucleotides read TGTGCCAGCAGCGTAGGGGGACAGGGGAATGAGCAGTTCTTC. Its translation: CASSVGGQGNEQFF. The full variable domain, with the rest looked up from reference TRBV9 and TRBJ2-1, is DSGVTQTPKHLITATGQRVTLRCSPRSGDLSVYWYQQSLDQGLQFLIQYYNGEERAKGNILERFSAQQFPDLHSELNLSSLELGDSALYFCASSVGGQGNEQFFGPGTRLTVL.

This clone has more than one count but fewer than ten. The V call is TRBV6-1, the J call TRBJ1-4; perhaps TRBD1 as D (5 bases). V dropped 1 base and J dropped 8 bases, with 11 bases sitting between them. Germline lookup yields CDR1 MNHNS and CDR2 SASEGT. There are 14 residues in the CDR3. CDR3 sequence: CASSEGQGGEKLFF. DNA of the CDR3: TGTGCCAGCAGTGAAGGCCAGGGAGGAGAAAAACTGTTTTTT.

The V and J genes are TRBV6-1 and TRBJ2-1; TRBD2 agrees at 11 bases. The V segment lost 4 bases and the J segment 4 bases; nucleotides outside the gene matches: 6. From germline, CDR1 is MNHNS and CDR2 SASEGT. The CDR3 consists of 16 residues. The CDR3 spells CASSGLAGGVYNEQFF. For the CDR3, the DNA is TGTGCCAGCAGTGGGTTAGCGGGAGGGGTGTACAATGAGCAGTTCTTC.

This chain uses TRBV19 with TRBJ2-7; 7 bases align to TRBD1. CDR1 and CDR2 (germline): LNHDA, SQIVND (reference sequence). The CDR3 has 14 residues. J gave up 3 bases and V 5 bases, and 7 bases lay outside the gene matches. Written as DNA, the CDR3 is TGTGCCAGTAGTCTGGGGCAGGGGGTCTACGAGCAGTACTTC. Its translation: CASSLGQGVYEQYF.

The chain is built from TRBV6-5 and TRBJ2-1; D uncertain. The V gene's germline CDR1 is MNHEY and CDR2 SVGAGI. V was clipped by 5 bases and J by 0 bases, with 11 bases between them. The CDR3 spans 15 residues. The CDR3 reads CASSLSSSSYNEQFF. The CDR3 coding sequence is TGTGCCAGCAGTCTTAGCAGCAGCTCCTACAATGAGCAGTTCTTC.

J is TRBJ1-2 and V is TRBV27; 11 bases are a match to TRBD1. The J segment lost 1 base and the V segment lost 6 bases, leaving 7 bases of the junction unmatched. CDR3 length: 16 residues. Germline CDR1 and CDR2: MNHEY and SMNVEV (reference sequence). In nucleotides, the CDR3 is TGTGCCAGCAGCGGACAGGGGGCGCAGCATAACTATGGCTACACCTTC. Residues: CASSGQGAQHNYGYTF.

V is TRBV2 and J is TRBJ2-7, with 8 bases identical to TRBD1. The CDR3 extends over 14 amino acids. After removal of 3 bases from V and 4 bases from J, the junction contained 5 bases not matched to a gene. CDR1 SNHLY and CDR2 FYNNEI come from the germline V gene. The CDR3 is CASSDPTGGYEQYF. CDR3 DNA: TGTGCCAGCAGTGACCCCACAGGGGGGTACGAGCAGTACTTC.

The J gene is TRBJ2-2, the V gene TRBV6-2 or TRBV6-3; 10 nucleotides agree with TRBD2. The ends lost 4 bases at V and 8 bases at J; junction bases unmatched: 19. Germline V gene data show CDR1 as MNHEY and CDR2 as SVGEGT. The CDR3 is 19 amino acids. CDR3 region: CASSSGLERLAGLIGELFF. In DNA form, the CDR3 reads TGTGCCAGCAGTTCCGGATTGGAAAGACTAGCGGGTTTGATTGGGGAGCTGTTTTTT.

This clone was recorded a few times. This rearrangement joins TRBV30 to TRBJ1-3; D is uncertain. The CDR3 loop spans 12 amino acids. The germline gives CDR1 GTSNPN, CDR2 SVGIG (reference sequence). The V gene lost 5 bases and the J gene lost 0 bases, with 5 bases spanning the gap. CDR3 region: CAWESSGNTIYF. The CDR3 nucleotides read TGTGCCTGGGAGAGCTCTGGAAACACCATATATTTT.

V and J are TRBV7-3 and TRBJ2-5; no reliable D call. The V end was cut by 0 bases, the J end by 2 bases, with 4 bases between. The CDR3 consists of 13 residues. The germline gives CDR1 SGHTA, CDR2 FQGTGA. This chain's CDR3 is CASSLTAQETQYF. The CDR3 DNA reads TGTGCCAGCAGCTTAACGGCTCAAGAGACCCAGTACTTC.

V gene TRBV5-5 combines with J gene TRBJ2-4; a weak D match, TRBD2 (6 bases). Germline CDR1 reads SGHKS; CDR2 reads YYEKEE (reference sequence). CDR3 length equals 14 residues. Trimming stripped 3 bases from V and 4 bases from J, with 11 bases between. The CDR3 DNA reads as TGTGCCAGCAGCTCAGCGGGCACTAAAAACATTCAGTACTTC. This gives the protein CASSSAGTKNIQYF.

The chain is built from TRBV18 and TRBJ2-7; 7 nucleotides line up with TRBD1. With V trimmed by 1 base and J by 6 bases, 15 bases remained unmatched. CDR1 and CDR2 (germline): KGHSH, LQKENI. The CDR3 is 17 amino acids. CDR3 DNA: TGTGCCAGCTCACCACAACCCCCGGTTGAGGGGGCGGGCGAGCAGTACTTC. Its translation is CASSPQPPVEGAGEQYF.

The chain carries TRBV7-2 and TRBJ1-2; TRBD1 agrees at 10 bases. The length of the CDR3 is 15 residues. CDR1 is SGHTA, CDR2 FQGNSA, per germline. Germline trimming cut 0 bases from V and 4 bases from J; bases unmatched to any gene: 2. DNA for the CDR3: TGTGCCAGCAGCTTAGCGGACAGGGGGGCCTATGGCTACACCTTC. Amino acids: CASSLADRGAYGYTF.

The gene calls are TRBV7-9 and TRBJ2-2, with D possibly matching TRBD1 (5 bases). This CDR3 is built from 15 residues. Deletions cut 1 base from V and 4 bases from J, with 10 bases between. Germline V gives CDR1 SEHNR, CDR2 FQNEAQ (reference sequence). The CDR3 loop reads CASSLEARGTGELFF. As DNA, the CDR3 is TGTGCCAGCAGCTTAGAAGCTAGGGGCACCGGGGAGCTGTTTTTT. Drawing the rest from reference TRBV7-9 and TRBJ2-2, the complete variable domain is DTGVSQNPRHKITKRGQNVTFRCDPISEHNRLYWYRQTLGQGPEFLTYFQNEAQLEKSRLLSDRFSAERPKGSFSTLEIQRTEQGDSAMYLCASSLEARGTGELFFGEGSRLTVL.

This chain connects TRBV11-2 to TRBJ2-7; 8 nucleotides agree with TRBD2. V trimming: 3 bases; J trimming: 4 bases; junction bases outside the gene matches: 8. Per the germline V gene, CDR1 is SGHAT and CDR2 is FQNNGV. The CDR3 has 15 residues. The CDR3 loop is CASSFFGSGSYEQYF. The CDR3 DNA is TGTGCCAGCAGCTTTTTTGGCAGCGGGAGTTACGAGCAGTACTTC.

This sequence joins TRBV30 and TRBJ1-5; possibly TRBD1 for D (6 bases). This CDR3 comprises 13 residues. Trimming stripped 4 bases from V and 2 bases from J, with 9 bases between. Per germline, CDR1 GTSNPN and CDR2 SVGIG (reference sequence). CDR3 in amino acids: CAWTSGGNQPQHF. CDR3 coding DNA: TGTGCCTGGACCTCAGGGGGCAATCAGCCCCAGCATTTT.

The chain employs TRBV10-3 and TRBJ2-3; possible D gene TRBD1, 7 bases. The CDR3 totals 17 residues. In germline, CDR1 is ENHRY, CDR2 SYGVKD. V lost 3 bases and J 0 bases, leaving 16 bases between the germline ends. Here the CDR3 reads CAISDPRGRPSTDTQYF. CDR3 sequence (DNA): TGTGCCATCAGTGACCCCAGGGGGAGGCCTAGCACAGATACGCAGTATTTT.